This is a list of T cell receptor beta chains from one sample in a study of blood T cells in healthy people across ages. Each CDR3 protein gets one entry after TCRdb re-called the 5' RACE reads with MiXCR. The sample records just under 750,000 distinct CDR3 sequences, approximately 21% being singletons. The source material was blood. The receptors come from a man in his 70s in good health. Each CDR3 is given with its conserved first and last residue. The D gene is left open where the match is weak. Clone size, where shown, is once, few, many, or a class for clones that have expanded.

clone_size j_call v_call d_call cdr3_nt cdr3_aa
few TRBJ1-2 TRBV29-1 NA TGCAGCGTTGAAGATCAGATCGGGGTCGGTGGCTACACCTTC CSVEDQIGVGGYTF
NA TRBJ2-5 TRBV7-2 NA TGTGCCAGCAGCTCGCCCCCGGGTCAGGAGACCCAGTACTTC CASSSPPGQETQYF
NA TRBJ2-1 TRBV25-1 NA TGTGCCAGCGCCCACGGGCTAGCGAACTACAATGAGCAGTTCTTC CASAHGLANYNEQFF
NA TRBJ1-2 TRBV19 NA TGTGCCAGTAGTATTCTACAGGGAAAGTTGAACTATGGCTACACCTTC CASSILQGKLNYGYTF
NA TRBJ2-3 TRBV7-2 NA TGTGCCAGCAGCTTAGATCGGGCGGGATTATCGACAGATACGCAGTATTTT CASSLDRAGLSTDTQYF
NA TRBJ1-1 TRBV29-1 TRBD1 TGCAGCGTTGTACAGGGGTACACTGAAGCTTTCTTT CSVVQGYTEAFF
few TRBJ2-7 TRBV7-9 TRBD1 TGTGCCAGCAGCTTAATGACGTGGACAGGGACTGGGAACGAGCAGTACTTC CASSLMTWTGTGNEQYF
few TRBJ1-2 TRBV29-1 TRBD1 TGCAGCGTTGATCGGACAGGCTCCTATGGCTACACCTTC CSVDRTGSYGYTF
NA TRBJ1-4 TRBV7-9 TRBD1 TGTGCCAGCAGCTTAGGAGGGGGCCTTGGAAAACTGTTTTTT CASSLGGGLGKLFF
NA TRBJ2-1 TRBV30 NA TGTGCCTGGGTCCCACAGATGATGCGCAATGAGCAGTTCTTC CAWVPQMMRNEQFF
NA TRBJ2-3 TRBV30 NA TGTGCCTGGAGTCAGACTAGTTCCTCCACAGATACGCAGTATTTT CAWSQTSSSTDTQYF
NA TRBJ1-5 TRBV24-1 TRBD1 TGTGCCACCAGTGACCCTGGGACAGCGAATCAGCCCCAGCATTTT CATSDPGTANQPQHF
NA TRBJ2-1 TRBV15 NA TGTGCCACCAGCAGAGTCGACAGTATATACAATGGGCAGTTCTTC CATSRVDSIYNGQFF
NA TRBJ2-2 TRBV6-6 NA TGTGCCAGCAGTTACCGGGACAGCGGGGCCGGGGAGCTGTTTTTT CASSYRDSGAGELFF
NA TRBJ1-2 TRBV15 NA TGTGCCTCCCAAAGGGGTGGCTACACCTTC CASQRGGYTF
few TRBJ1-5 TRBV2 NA TGTGCCAGCAGCAGATGGGGACCGACAAATCAGCCCCAGCATTTT CASSRWGPTNQPQHF
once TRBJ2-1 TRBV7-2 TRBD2 TGTGCCAGCAGCATTACTAGCGGGGGAACCTACAATGAGCAGTTCTTC CASSITSGGTYNEQFF
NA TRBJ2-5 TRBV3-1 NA TGTGCCAGCAGCCAGGAAGCTGGGACTGGGAAAGAGACCCAGTACTTC CASSQEAGTGKETQYF
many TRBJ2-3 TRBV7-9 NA TGTGCCAGCAGCACAGATACGCAGTATTTT CASSTDTQYF
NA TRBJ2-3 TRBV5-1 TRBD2 TGCGCCAGCAGCCCCCGGGAGGGGGGCACAGATACGCAGTATTTT CASSPREGGTDTQYF
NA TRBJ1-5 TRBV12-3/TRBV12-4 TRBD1 TGTGCCAGCAGTTTGGAGTGGGGACAGGGACAGCCCCAGCATTTT CASSLEWGQGQPQHF
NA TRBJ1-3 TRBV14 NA TGTGCCAGGCCCGGAGATCAGGGAGGTTTCTCTGGAAACACCATATATTTT CARPGDQGGFSGNTIYF
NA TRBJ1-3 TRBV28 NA TGTGCCAGCAGTTTCAGCAGGGCCATATATTTT CASSFSRAIYF
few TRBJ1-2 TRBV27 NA TGTGCCAGCAGTTTGCACCTCGAGATAGGGGCGTCTAACTATGGCTACACCTTC CASSLHLEIGASNYGYTF
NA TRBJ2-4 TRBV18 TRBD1 TGTGCCAGCTCACCACCGGGACAGGGGAACATTCAGTACTTC CASSPPGQGNIQYF
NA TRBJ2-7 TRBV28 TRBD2 TGTGCCAGCAGTTCGGGGGGAACCGAGCAGTACTTC CASSSGGTEQYF
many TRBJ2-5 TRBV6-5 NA TGTGCCAGCAGTTACACGGACCATCCCCGGGAGACCCAGTACTTC CASSYTDHPRETQYF
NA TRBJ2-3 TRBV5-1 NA TGCGCCAGCAGCTTTTCGGCTAGCGAAACAGATACGCAGTATTTT CASSFSASETDTQYF
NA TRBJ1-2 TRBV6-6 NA TGTGCCAGCAGCCCGAGACAGATAGCTAACTATGGCTACACCTTC CASSPRQIANYGYTF
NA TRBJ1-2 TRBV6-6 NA TGTGCCAGCAGTTACCACCGGGAGGACTACTATGGCTACACCTTC CASSYHREDYYGYTF
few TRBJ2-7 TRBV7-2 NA TGTGCCAGCAGCTCAGAGGGACCTTCCTACGAGCAGTACTTC CASSSEGPSYEQYF
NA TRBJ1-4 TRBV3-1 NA TGTGCCAGCAGCCAAGATAGGGCAAAGCGGGAAAAACTGTTTTTT CASSQDRAKREKLFF
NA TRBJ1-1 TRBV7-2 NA TGTGCCAGCAGCTTAGTAAAAGGGAACACTGAAGCTTTCTTT CASSLVKGNTEAFF
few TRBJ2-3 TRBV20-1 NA TGCAGTGCTCTTACCGGGGGTTCTAGCACAGATACGCAGTATTTT CSALTGGSSTDTQYF
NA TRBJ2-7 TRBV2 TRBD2 TGTGCCAGCAGTGCGGATAGCGGGGTGTACGAGCAGTACTTC CASSADSGVYEQYF